The 29 T cell receptor beta chains listed next were all sequenced from one sample in a study of Ad26.COV2.S vaccination and SARS-CoV-2 variants. Generated by immunoSEQ multiplex PCR, the TCRdb table keeps only in-frame clones and is missing some. The data show almost 400,000 clones, 89% seen once. The treatment here: around 19 received Ad26.COV2.S at low or high dose, single or two shots; 5 received placebo; per-sample allocation not given. Sampling happened 63 days after the first vaccine or placebo injection. The specimen comprised peripheral blood, sampled in a trial of Ad26.COV2.S vaccine versus placebo. These receptors originate from a person between 18 and 65 years old who received the Ad26.COV2.S COVID-19 vaccine or a placebo.

The chain carries TRBV5-1 and TRBJ2-5; D may be TRBD1 (6 bases). The V gene's germline CDR1 is SGHRS and CDR2 YFSETQ. V shed 4 bases and J shed 5 bases, with 18 bases lying between them. The CDR3 sequence is 15 residues long. CDR3 nucleotide sequence: TGCGCCAGCAGCCGATTTCTACAGGGATCGGAGACCCAGTACTTC. Residues: CASSRFLQGSETQYF.

This clone has a handful of counts. The chain links TRBV4-2 to TRBJ2-4; D is unresolved. There are 15 residues in the CDR3. The V gene lost 0 bases and the J gene lost 0 bases, with 6 bases spanning the gap. CDR1 and CDR2 from the germline V gene are LGHNA and YNFKEQ. Here the CDR3 reads CASSQEIVAKNIQYF. The DNA for the CDR3 is TGTGCCAGCAGCCAAGAAATTGTAGCCAAAAACATTCAGTACTTC.

This clone was picked up a small number of times. The chain joins TRBV2 to TRBJ2-7; 10 bases are a match to TRBD1. Germline CDR1 is SNHLY and CDR2 is FYNNEI. This CDR3 is 12 amino acids long. Trimming cost V 8 bases and J 3 bases; bases outside gene matches: 1. DNA of the CDR3: TGTGCCAGCCGGGACAGGGGCTACGAGCAGTACTTC. It specifies CASRDRGYEQYF.

V gene TRBV29-1 combines with J gene TRBJ2-1, with 7 positions matching TRBD2. V was clipped by 6 bases and J by 4 bases; unmatched bases: 15. Germline CDR1 SQVTM, CDR2 ANQGSEA. The CDR3 runs 16 residues. CDR3 DNA sequence: TGCAGCGTCCCGGGCAGGTCGGGACTACCTTACAATGAGCAGTTCTTC. Translation gives CSVPGRSGLPYNEQFF.

This chain joins TRBV2 and TRBJ2-1; D ambiguous. Trimming stripped 4 bases from V and 8 bases from J, with 15 bases between. CDR1 is SNHLY, CDR2 FYNNEI, per germline. The length of the CDR3 is 14 residues. CDR3 bases: TGTGCCAGCAGTGTGGCGCCTGGACGACATGAGCAGTTCTTC. This codes for CASSVAPGRHEQFF.

V is TRBV7-8 and J is TRBJ2-1; 7 bases line up with TRBD1. The junction had 8 bases not matched to a gene; V was cut back by 2 bases and J by 7 bases. Germline V gives CDR1 SGHVS, CDR2 FQNEAQ. This CDR3 spans 15 amino acids. The CDR3 region has the DNA TGTGCCAGCAGCTTAATCGGACAGGCCCGTAATGAGCAGTTCTTC. Translation gives CASSLIGQARNEQFF.

The chain combines TRBV28 with TRBJ2-7, with 7 bases aligning to TRBD2. The CDR3 is 15 residues long. Trimming removed 6 bases from V and 0 bases from J; junction bases left unmatched: 8. The germline gives CDR1 MDHEN, CDR2 SYDVKM. CDR3 in amino acids: CASRDFSGYSYEQYF. CDR3 in DNA: TGTGCCAGCAGGGATTTTAGCGGGTACTCCTACGAGCAGTACTTC.

This chain joins TRBV18 and TRBJ1-4; the match to TRBD1 covers 10 bases. The CDR3 runs to 16 residues. The J segment lost 1 base and the V segment lost 2 bases, leaving 1 base of the junction unmatched. Germline V gene lookup returns CDR1 KGHSH and CDR2 LQKENI. The CDR3, as DNA: TGTGCCAGCTCACCAGGACAGGGGGGAACTAATGAAAAACTGTTTTTT. This translates into CASSPGQGGTNEKLFF. Based on the CDR3 plus reference TRBV18 and TRBJ1-4, the full variable domain is NAGVMQNPRHLVRRRGQEARLRCSPMKGHSHVYWYRQLPEEGLKFMVYLQKENIIDESGMPKERFSAEFPKEGPSILRIQQVVRGDSAAYFCASSPGQGGTNEKLFFGSGTQLSVL.

The chain is built from TRBV19 and TRBJ2-6; D uncertain. The CDR3 is made up of 14 amino acids. CDR1 and CDR2 from the germline V gene are LNHDA and SQIVND (reference sequence). V shed 7 bases and J shed 4 bases, with 11 bases lying between them. The CDR3 nucleotides are TGTGCCAGTACCCTAAGATCCGGGGCCAACGTCCTGACTTTC. Translated, it gives CASTLRSGANVLTF. Based on the CDR3 plus reference TRBV19 and TRBJ2-6, the full variable domain is DGGITQSPKYLFRKEGQNVTLSCEQNLNHDAMYWYRQDPGQGLRLIYYSQIVNDFQKGDIAEGYSVSREKKESFPLTVTSAQKNPTAFYLCASTLRSGANVLTFGAGSRLTVL.

CDR3 region: CASSQSSGGNEQFF. DNA of the CDR3: TGCGCCAGCAGTCAATCTAGTGGGGGGAATGAGCAGTTCTTC. The chain uses TRBV23-1 and TRBJ2-1; D may be TRBD2 (6 bases). TRBV23-1 is an ORF, and what it does is uncertain. The CDR3 is 14 amino acids. Trimming took 0 bases from V and 7 from J, leaving 10 bases between them.

This sequence joins TRBV15 and TRBJ1-1; TRBD1 might be the D (6 bases). V gave up 7 bases and J gave up 0 bases, with 18 bases separating them. CDR3 length: 16 amino acids. Germline V CDR1 and CDR2: LNHNV, YYDKDF (reference sequence). For the CDR3, the DNA is TGTGCCACCAATCCTGGACAGCTAACCATGAACACTGAAGCTTTCTTT. Translated: CATNPGQLTMNTEAFF. The full variable domain, with the rest looked up from reference TRBV15 and TRBJ1-1, is DAMVIQNPRYQVTQFGKPVTLSCSQTLNHNVMYWYQQKSSQAPKLLFHYYDKDFNNEADTPDNFQSRRPNTSFCFLDIRSPGLGDTAMYLCATNPGQLTMNTEAFFGQGTRLTVV.

This clone is a singleton in its sample. The chain employs TRBV6-1 and TRBJ1-1, with a tentative D call TRBD1 (5 bases). V was cut by 3 bases and J by 0 bases, with 14 bases left in between. The CDR3 spans 16 residues. Per germline, CDR1 MNHNS and CDR2 SASEGT. The CDR3 DNA is TGTGCCAGCAGTGAGGATGGCGGGGGAGTGAACACTGAAGCTTTCTTT. This encodes CASSEDGGGVNTEAFF.

This rearrangement joins TRBV9 to TRBJ1-2; D is undetermined. The CDR3 contains 15 residues. The germline V gene encodes CDR1 SGDLS and CDR2 YYNGEE. V lost 4 bases and J lost 0, with 13 bases in between. In nucleotides, the CDR3 is TGTGCCAGCAGCCTAACCGGGGTCTCTAACTATGGCTACACCTTC. Residues: CASSLTGVSNYGYTF.

The chain joins TRBV10-3 to TRBJ2-1; TRBD2 matches 11 bases. CDR3 length: 15 amino acids. Losses at the gene ends were 6 bases for V and 6 bases for J; bases not matched to a gene: 7. CDR1 and CDR2 from the germline V gene are ENHRY and SYGVKD. CDR3 DNA sequence: TGTGCCATCAGCCTGACTAGCGGGACCGCCAATGAGCAGTTCTTC. This codes for CAISLTSGTANEQFF.

The rearrangement joins TRBV5-1 to TRBJ2-1; D not certain. The ends were cut back, 4 bases at V and 0 bases at J, with 8 bases in the middle. The CDR3 has 14 amino acids. Germline CDR1 SGHRS, CDR2 YFSETQ. The CDR3 DNA reads TGCGCCAGCAGCGATGGGGACTCCTACAATGAGCAGTTCTTC. This encodes CASSDGDSYNEQFF.

The chain employs TRBV7-3 and TRBJ2-1, with a weak D call TRBD1 (6 bases). The germline CDR1 and CDR2 sequences are SGHTA and FQGTGA. The CDR3 covers 13 residues. The V end was cut by 6 bases, the J end by 6 bases, with 12 bases between. The CDR3 loop reads CASSNTGINEQFF. The CDR3 nucleotides are TGTGCCAGCAGTAACACAGGGATCAATGAGCAGTTCTTC.

The chain recombines TRBV2 with TRBJ2-7; D may be TRBD2 (6 bases). Looked up from germline, CDR1 is SNHLY and CDR2 is FYNNEI. The CDR3 has 12 residues. Between the trimmed V and J ends, which lost 7 bases and 5 bases, there was a span of 12 bases. CDR3 amino acids: CASTQGGDEQYF. CDR3 bases: TGTGCCAGCACCCAGGGCGGGGACGAGCAGTACTTC.

This clone was found many times. The chain carries TRBV6-4 and TRBJ2-1, with a tentative D call TRBD1 (6 bases). V gave up 6 bases and J gave up 15 bases, with 24 bases separating them. CDR1 and CDR2 from the germline V gene are MRHNA and SNTAGT. The CDR3 is made up of 14 amino acids. In DNA form, the CDR3 reads TGTGCCAGCAGCGCTACCTCCACAGGGTATATGTTGTTCTTC. Its protein is CASSATSTGYMLFF.

The chain couples TRBV3-1 (or the pseudogene TRBV3-2) to TRBJ1-4; a weak D match, TRBD1 (6 bases). Trimming took 2 bases from V and 8 from J, leaving 12 bases between them. Looked up from germline, CDR1 is LGHDT and CDR2 is YNNKEL (reference sequence). This CDR3 region has 14 residues. Here the CDR3 DNA reads TGTGCCAGCAGCCAATTTGGGGGCGCAGAAAAACTGTTTTTT. It yields the protein CASSQFGGAEKLFF.

V and J are TRBV24-1 and TRBJ2-1; 12 bases line up with TRBD2. Unmatched junction bases numbered 8, after V lost 3 bases and J lost 0 bases. The CDR3 runs to 19 residues. The germline gives CDR1 KGHDR, CDR2 SFDVKD. The CDR3 DNA reads TGTGCCACCAGTGATCCTAGGACTAGCGGGAAGAGCTCCTACAATGAGCAGTTCTTC. Protein: CATSDPRTSGKSSYNEQFF.

CDR3 sequence (DNA): TGTGCCAGCAGCGTTGACGGGGTGGGTGCCAAAAACATTCAGTACTTC. This codes for CASSVDGVGAKNIQYF. The chain uses TRBV5-6 and TRBJ2-4; possible D gene TRBD2, 5 bases. Germline-derived CDR1 and CDR2 are SGHDT and YYEEEE. The CDR3 consists of 16 residues. With 4 bases removed from V and 1 base from J, the gap between germline ends came to 15 bases.

The chain is built from TRBV6-5 and TRBJ1-5; weak D call: TRBD1 (6 bases). V was pared by 6 bases and J by 7 bases, with 13 bases between. The V gene's germline CDR1 is MNHEY and CDR2 SVGAGI. There are 13 residues in the CDR3. The CDR3 sequence: CASRAQGNQPQHF. DNA of the CDR3: TGTGCCAGCAGGGCACAGGGAAACCAGCCCCAGCATTTT.

The chain carries TRBV5-5 and TRBJ2-2; D possibly corresponds to TRBD1 (6 bases). V lost 4 bases to trimming and J lost 1 base, with 8 bases between them. The CDR3 runs 14 residues. Germline V gives CDR1 SGHKS, CDR2 YYEKEE (reference sequence). CDR3 loop: CASSPGQNTGELFF. In DNA, the CDR3 is TGTGCCAGCAGCCCGGGACAGAACACCGGGGAGCTGTTTTTT.

The V gene is TRBV27, the J gene TRBJ2-3; 7 bases align to TRBD1. This CDR3 contains 15 residues. V shed 5 bases, J shed 2 bases, and the junction held 7 bases outside the gene matches. Per the germline V gene, CDR1 is MNHEY and CDR2 is SMNVEV (reference sequence). CDR3 in DNA: TGTGCCAGCAGTCTCCGGGACAGACCCACAGATACGCAGTATTTT. Its translation: CASSLRDRPTDTQYF.

Concerning this clone itself: Other DNA variants within this sample encode the same CDR3. The chain combines TRBV18 with TRBJ2-1, with TRBD2 identical over 10 bases. CDR1 and CDR2 (germline): KGHSH, LQKENI. The CDR3 is 16 amino acids. The junction had 6 bases not matched to a gene; V was cut back by 3 bases and J by 4 bases. The CDR3 nucleotides read TGTGCCAGCTCACCGAGGATAGCGGGGGGATACAATGAGCAGTTCTTC. It yields the protein CASSPRIAGGYNEQFF.

This clone turned up a few times. The chain carries TRBV6-4 and TRBJ1-5, with D possibly matching TRBD1 (5 bases). This CDR3 contains 13 residues. V lost 3 bases to trimming and J lost 2 bases, with 5 bases between them. CDR1 MRHNA and CDR2 SNTAGT come from the germline V gene. The CDR3, as DNA: TGTGCCAGCAGTGAAGGGGGCAATCAGCCCCAGCATTTT. This codes for CASSEGGNQPQHF.

The V and J genes are TRBV7-8 and TRBJ1-6; 8 positions agree with TRBD1. Per the germline V gene, CDR1 is SGHVS and CDR2 is FQNEAQ. The CDR3 runs to 15 residues. V lost 1 base to trimming and J lost 8 bases; unmatched junction nucleotides: 4. This chain's CDR3 is CASSLVPGGDSPLHF. CDR3 DNA sequence: TGTGCCAGCAGCTTAGTCCCAGGGGGCGATTCACCCCTCCACTTT.

V is TRBV24-1 and J is TRBJ2-3, with 15 bases lining up with TRBD2. This CDR3 contains 17 residues. Germline assignment: CDR1 KGHDR and CDR2 SFDVKD. The trim removed 5 bases at V and 5 bases at J, leaving 7 bases unmatched. The CDR3 coding sequence is TGTGCCACCAGTGCCCTTGGACTAGCGGGAGGGGGAGATACGCAGTATTTT. Translation: CATSALGLAGGGDTQYF.

This sequence joins TRBV9 and TRBJ2-1, with TRBD1 identical over 7 bases. The CDR3 consists of 15 residues. With V trimmed by 4 bases and J by 3 bases, 7 bases remained unmatched. In germline, CDR1 is SGDLS, CDR2 YYNGEE. DNA for the CDR3: TGTGCCAGCAGCCCCCGACAGGGTGACTACAATGAGCAGTTCTTC. Its translation: CASSPRQGDYNEQFF.